The clone carrying this TCR beta chain appeared many times. What it binds is not known. A second PCR, run for about 7 to 12 cycles, used a sample-barcoded 5' primer plus a J-beta primer mix. TCRdb called the 5' RACE reads again in MiXCR, with one record for every CDR3 protein. The top ten hold 15% of the sample, which has about 650,000 distinct CDR3 sequences, around 32% seen once. Every donor provided around 9.3 milliliters of peripheral blood. The record originates from a study of blood T cells in healthy people across ages. Study background: Capture via template switching afforded approximately one barcoded beta molecule per two T cells. Study results and caveats: More naive CD4+ cells and higher diversity were found in long-lived than in aged donors.

Trimming cost V 1 base and J 4 bases, with 10 bases left between them. CDR1 is LGHNA, CDR2 YNFKEQ, per germline. CDR3 length: 14 amino acids. Source material: blood. V and J are TRBV4-2 and TRBJ1-1, with D possibly matching TRBD1 (6 bases). The receptor was isolated from a woman older than 75 in good health. As DNA, the CDR3 is TGTGCCAGCAGCCAAGTACGACAGGCCACTGAAGCTTTCTTT. As protein: CASSQVRQATEAFF.